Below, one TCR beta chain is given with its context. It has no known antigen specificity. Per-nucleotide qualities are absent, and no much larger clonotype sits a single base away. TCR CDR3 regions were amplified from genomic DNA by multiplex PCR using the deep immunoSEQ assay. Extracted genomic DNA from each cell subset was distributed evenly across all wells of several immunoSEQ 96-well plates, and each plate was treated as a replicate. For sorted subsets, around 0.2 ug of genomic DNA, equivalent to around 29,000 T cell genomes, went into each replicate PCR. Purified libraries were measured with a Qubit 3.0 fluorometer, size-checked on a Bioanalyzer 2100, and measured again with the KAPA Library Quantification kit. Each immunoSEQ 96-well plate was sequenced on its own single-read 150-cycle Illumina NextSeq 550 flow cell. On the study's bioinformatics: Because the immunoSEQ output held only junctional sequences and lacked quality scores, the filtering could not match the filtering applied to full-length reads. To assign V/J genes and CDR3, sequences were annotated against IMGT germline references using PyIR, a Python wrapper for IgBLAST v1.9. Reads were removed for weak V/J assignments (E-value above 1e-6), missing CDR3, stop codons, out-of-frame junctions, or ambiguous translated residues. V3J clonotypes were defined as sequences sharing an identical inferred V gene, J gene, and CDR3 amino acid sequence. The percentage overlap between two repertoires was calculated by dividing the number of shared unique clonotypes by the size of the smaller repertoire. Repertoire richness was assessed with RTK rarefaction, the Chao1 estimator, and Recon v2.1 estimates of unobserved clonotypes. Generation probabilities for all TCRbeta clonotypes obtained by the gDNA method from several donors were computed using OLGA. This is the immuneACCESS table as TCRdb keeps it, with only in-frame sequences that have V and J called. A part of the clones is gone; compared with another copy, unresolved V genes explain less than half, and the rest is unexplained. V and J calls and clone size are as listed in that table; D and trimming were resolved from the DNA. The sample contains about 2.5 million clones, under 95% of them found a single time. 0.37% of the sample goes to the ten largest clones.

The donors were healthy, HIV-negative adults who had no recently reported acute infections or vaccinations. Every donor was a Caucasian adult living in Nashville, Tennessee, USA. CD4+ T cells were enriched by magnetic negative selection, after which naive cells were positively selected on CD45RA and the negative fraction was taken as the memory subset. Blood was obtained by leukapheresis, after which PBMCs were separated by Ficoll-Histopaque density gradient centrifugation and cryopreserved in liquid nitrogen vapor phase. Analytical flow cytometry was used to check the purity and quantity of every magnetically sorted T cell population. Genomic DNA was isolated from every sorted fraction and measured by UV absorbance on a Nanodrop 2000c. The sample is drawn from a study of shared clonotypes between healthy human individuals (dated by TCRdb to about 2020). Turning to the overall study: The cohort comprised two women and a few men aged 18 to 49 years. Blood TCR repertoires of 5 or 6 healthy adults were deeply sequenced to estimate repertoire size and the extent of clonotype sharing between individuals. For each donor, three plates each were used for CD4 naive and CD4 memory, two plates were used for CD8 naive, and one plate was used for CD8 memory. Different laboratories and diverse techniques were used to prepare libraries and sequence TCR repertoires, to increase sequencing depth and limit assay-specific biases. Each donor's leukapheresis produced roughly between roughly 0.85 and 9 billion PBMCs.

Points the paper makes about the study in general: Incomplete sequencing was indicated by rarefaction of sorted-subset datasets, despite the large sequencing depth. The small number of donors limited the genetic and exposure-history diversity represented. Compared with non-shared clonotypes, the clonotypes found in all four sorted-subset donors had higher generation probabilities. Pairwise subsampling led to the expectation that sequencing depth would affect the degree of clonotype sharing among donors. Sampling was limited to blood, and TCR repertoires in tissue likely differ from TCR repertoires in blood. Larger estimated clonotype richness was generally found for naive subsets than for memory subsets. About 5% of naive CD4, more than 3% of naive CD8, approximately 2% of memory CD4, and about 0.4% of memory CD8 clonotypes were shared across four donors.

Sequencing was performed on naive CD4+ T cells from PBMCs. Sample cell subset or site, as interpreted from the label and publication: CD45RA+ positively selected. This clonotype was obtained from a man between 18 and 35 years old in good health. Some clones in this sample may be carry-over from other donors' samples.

The CDR3: CASSVLADPYEQYF. Here is the DNA: TGTGCCAGCAGTGTACTAGCCGACCCCTACGAGCAGTACTTC. Recombination joined TRBV27 with TRBJ2-7; tentative D gene TRBD2, with 6 bases matching. Via the germline V gene (reference sequence), CDR1 is MNHEY and CDR2 SMNVEV. V drops 5 bases and J drops 2 bases, leaving 13 bases in between. The CDR3 has 14 amino acids, counting the end cysteine and phenylalanine. Only CDR3 DNA is held: 42 bases, read in frame from base 1.